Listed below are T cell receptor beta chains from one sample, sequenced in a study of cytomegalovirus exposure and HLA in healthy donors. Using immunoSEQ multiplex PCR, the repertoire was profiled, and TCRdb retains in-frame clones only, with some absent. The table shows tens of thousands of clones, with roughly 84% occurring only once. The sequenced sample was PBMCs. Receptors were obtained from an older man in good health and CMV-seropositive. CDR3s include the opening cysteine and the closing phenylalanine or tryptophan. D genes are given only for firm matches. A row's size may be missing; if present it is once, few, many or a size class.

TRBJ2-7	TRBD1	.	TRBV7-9	CASSPNGLQGQKQYF	TGTGCCAGCAGCCCGAACGGCCTACAGGGGCAGAAGCAGTACTTC
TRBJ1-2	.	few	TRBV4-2	CASSQAILTLYGYTF	TGTGCCAGCAGCCAAGCAATCCTAACCCTATATGGCTACACCTTC
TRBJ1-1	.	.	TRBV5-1	CASSLVRPTEAFF	TGCGCCAGCAGCTTGGTCAGGCCGACTGAAGCTTTCTTT
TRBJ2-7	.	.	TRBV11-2	CASSFSGTRTYEQYF	TGTGCCAGCAGCTTCTCCGGGACAAGAACCTACGAGCAGTACTTC
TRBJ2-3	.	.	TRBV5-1	CASTPSGANTDTQYF	TGCGCCAGCACTCCCAGCGGAGCCAACACAGATACGCAGTATTTT
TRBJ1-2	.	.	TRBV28	CASSPSTYGYTF	TGTGCCAGCAGCCCATCGACTTATGGCTACACCTTC
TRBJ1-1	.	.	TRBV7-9	CASSFRGVAEAFF	TGTGCCAGCAGCTTCCGGGGGGTGGCTGAAGCTTTCTTT
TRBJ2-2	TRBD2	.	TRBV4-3	CASSQDVAGGNTGELFF	TGCGCCAGCAGCCAAGATGTAGCGGGGGGTAACACCGGGGAGCTGTTTTTT
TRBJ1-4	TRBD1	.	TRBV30	CAWNRGNEKLFF	TGTGCCTGGAACAGGGGGAATGAAAAACTGTTTTTT
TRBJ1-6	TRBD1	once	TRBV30	CAWSKVRTGPVVDF	TGTGCCTGGAGTAAGGTTCGGACAGGCCCAGTCGTCGACTTT
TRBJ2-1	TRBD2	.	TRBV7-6	CASSAGLAEYNEQFF	TGTGCCAGCAGCGCGGGACTAGCGGAATACAATGAGCAGTTCTTC
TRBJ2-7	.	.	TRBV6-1	CASSVGGYEQYF	TGTGCCAGCAGTGTAGGGGGCTACGAGCAGTACTTC
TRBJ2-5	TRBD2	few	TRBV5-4	CASSLVAGETQYF	TGTGCCAGCAGCCTGGTAGCGGGGGAGACCCAGTACTTC
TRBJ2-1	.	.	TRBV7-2	CASSLGTTVNEQFF	TGTGCCAGCAGCTTAGGGACTACCGTCAATGAGCAGTTCTTC
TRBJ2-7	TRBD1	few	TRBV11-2	CASSLWAGQVAYEQYF	TGTGCCAGCAGCTTATGGGCGGGACAGGTGGCCTACGAGCAGTACTTC
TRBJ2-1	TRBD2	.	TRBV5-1	CASSLTSGSVNEQFF	TGCGCCAGCAGCTTGACGAGCGGGAGCGTAAATGAGCAGTTCTTC
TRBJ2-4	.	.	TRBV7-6	CASSSLAHPRDIQYF	TGTGCCAGCAGCTCCCTAGCCCACCCGAGGGACATTCAGTACTTC
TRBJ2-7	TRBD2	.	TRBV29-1	CSVETSGSEQYF	TGCAGCGTTGAGACTAGCGGGAGCGAGCAGTACTTC
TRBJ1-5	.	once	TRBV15	CATSRGASQHF	TGTGCCACCAGCAGAGGGGCGTCCCAGCATTTT
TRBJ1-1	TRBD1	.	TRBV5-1	CASSGGQRNTEAFF	TGCGCCAGCAGCGGGGGACAGCGGAACACTGAAGCTTTCTTT
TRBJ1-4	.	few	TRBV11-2	CASKRGHGNEKLFF	TGTGCCAGCAAAAGGGGACACGGAAATGAAAAACTGTTTTTT
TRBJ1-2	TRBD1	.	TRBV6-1	CASSRDSGNYGYTF	TGTGCCAGCAGTAGGGACAGTGGCAACTATGGCTACACCTTC
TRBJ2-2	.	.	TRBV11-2	CASSLEGGTGELFF	TGTGCCAGCAGCTTGGAGGGAGGTACCGGGGAGCTGTTTTTT
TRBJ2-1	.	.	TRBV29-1	CSGVQGRNEQFF	TGCAGCGGCGTACAGGGGAGGAATGAGCAGTTCTTC
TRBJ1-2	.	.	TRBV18	CASSPPVTGVDYGYTF	TGTGCCAGCTCACCACCGGTGACGGGGGTAGACTATGGCTACACCTTC
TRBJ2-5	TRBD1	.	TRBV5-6	CASSHTPGQGARVQETQYF	TGTGCCAGCAGCCATACACCGGGACAGGGGGCGCGCGTCCAAGAGACCCAGTACTTC
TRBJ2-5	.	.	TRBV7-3	CASSQMTGGQETQYF	TGTGCCAGCAGCCAGATGACAGGTGGACAAGAGACCCAGTACTTC
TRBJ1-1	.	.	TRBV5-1	CASSWGTGGNTEAFF	TGCGCCAGCAGCTGGGGGACCGGGGGGAACACTGAAGCTTTCTTT
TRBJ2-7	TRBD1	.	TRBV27	CASSSGQGAPEQYF	TGTGCCAGCAGCTCGGGACAGGGGGCTCCCGAGCAGTACTTC
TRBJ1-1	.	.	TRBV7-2	CASSVKGIQGTEAFF	TGTGCCAGCAGCGTTAAGGGCATTCAGGGCACTGAAGCTTTCTTT
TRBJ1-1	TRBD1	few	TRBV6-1	CASIPDRGNTEAFF	TGTGCCAGCATTCCGGACAGGGGGAACACTGAAGCTTTCTTT
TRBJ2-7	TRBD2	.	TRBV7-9	CASSLREGYEQYF	TGTGCCAGCAGCCTAAGGGAGGGATACGAGCAGTACTTC
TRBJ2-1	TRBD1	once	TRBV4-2	CASSQDRDSPYNEQFF	TGTGCCAGCAGCCAAGATAGGGACAGCCCCTACAATGAGCAGTTCTTC
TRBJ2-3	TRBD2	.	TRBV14	CASSQSGIGTDTQYF	TGTGCCAGCAGCCAAAGCGGGATCGGCACAGATACGCAGTATTTT
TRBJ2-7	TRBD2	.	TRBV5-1	CASSSGLAGPTYEQYF	TGCGCCAGCAGCTCGGGACTAGCGGGACCAACCTACGAGCAGTACTTC
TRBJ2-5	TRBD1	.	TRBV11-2	CASSPGTGFQETQYF	TGTGCCAGCAGTCCCGGGACAGGATTCCAAGAGACCCAGTACTTC
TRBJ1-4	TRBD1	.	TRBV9	CASSVGDRVNEKLFF	TGTGCCAGCAGCGTAGGGGACAGGGTGAATGAAAAACTGTTTTTT
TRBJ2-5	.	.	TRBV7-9	CASSLGLALQETQYF	TGTGCCAGCAGCTTAGGCCTAGCGTTACAAGAGACCCAGTACTTC
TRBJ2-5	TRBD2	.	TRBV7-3	CASSLSSGQETQYF	TGTGCCAGCAGCTTATCTAGCGGCCAAGAGACCCAGTACTTC
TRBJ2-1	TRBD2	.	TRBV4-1	CASSGASGRREQFF	TGCGCCAGCAGCGGGGCTAGCGGGAGGCGTGAGCAGTTCTTC
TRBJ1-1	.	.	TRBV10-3	CAISESNWVGGGEAFF	TGTGCCATCAGTGAGTCGAATTGGGTAGGAGGCGGTGAAGCTTTCTTT
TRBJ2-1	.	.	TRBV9	CASTSGARYNEQFF	TGTGCCAGCACCTCAGGGGCAAGGTACAATGAGCAGTTCTTC
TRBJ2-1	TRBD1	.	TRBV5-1	CASSRDRDSYNEQFF	TGCGCCAGCAGCCGGGACAGGGACTCCTACAATGAGCAGTTCTTC
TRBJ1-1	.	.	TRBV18	CASSPPVIRGNTEAFF	TGTGCCAGCTCACCACCGGTCATCCGGGGGAACACTGAAGCTTTCTTT
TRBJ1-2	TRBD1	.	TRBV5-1	CASSSLSGTAANYGYTF	TGCGCCAGCAGCTCCCTTTCTGGGACAGCGGCTAACTATGGCTACACCTTC
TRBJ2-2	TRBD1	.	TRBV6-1	CASSVGTGYTGELFF	TGTGCCAGCAGTGTGGGGACAGGCTACACCGGGGAGCTGTTTTTT
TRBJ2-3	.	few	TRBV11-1	CASSFSGPTDTQYF	TGTGCCAGCAGCTTCAGCGGGCCTACAGATACGCAGTATTTT
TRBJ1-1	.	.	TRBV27	CASTPWQGYTEAFF	TGTGCCAGCACCCCGTGGCAGGGGTACACTGAAGCTTTCTTT
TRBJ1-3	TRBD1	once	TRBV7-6	CASSLGQASSGNTIYF	TGTGCCAGCAGCTTGGGACAGGCCAGCTCTGGAAACACCATATATTTT
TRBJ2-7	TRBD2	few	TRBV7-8	CASGTSGGFNEQYF	TGTGCCAGCGGGACTAGCGGGGGGTTTAACGAGCAGTACTTC
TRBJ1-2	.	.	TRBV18	CASSPDSFRGYGYTF	TGTGCCAGCTCACCCGACAGTTTCAGGGGTTATGGCTACACCTTC